This T cell receptor beta chain was recorded in a study of monozygotic twins with inflammatory bowel disease. Whole-study findings and limits: Evidence did not back any single strong signal or clonotype linked to IBD.

Each CDR3 protein gets one entry in TCRdb, which reprocessed the 5' RACE reads and gives no DNA. Across around 450,000 distinct CDR3 sequences, the top ten clones capture roughly 2.2% of the sample. A word on this clonotype: The target antigen is unknown.

This CDR3 is 14 amino acids long. Germline-derived CDR1 and CDR2 are MNHNY and SVGAGI (reference sequence). Sequenced material: blood. The sequence derives from a human donor with ulcerative colitis or Crohn's disease, or a healthy co-twin of an affected twin (not recorded which). The V gene is TRBV6-6, the J gene TRBJ1-4. CDR3 sequence reads: CASNLRATNEKLFF.